These 15 T cell receptor beta chains were sequenced from one sample in a study of shared clonotypes between healthy human individuals. Sequencing was performed with immunoSEQ multiplex PCR; in TCRdb, only in-frame clones are kept and a portion is missing. The sample contains 530,000 or so clones, around 79% of which appear only once. The specimen was PBMCs. The receptor set was obtained from a woman aged 40 to 50 in good health. Some clones in this sample may be carry-over from other donors' samples.

The chain joins TRBV28 to TRBJ2-2; D may be TRBD2 (6 bases). The V end lost 6 bases, the J end lost 1 base, and 9 bases lay between the germline ends. This CDR3 has 14 residues. CDR1 and CDR2 (germline): MDHEN, SYDVKM. CDR3 region: CASSVSGNTGELFF. The CDR3 nucleotides read TGTGCCAGCAGCGTTAGCGGGAACACCGGGGAGCTGTTTTTT.

This rearrangement joins TRBV28 to TRBJ1-2, with a tentative D call TRBD1 (5 bases). From germline, CDR1 is MDHEN and CDR2 SYDVKM. The CDR3 runs 14 residues. Trimming took 5 bases from V and 5 from J, leaving 15 bases between them. The DNA for the CDR3 is TGTGCCAGCAGTCCTAGGGGTTCATGGTATGGCTACACCTTC. This codes for CASSPRGSWYGYTF.

Only one count was recorded for this clone. The rearrangement joins TRBV6-5 to TRBJ2-7; D unclear. Germline assignment: CDR1 MNHEY and CDR2 SVGAGI. The germline V and J ends were trimmed by 5 bases and 0 bases, with 5 bases remaining between them. The length of the CDR3 is 12 residues. The CDR3, as DNA: TGTGCCAGCAGTCGTAGCTCCTACGAGCAGTACTTC. Amino acid sequence: CASSRSSYEQYF.

J is TRBJ2-7 and V is TRBV6-6, with a tentative D call TRBD1 (6 bases). The CDR3 runs to 14 residues. Trimming removed 4 bases at V and 4 bases at J, with 14 bases between. From germline, CDR1 is MNHNY and CDR2 SVGAGI (reference sequence). CDR3 coding DNA: TGTGCCAGCAGTTGGACAGTGGACATATACGAGCAGTACTTC. Translation: CASSWTVDIYEQYF.

The chain joins TRBV10-3 to TRBJ2-5; TRBD2 aligns across 12 bases. Germline CDR1 ENHRY, CDR2 SYGVKD. CDR3 length equals 17 residues. V dropped 3 bases and J dropped 4; count of bases not matched to a gene: 9. The CDR3 DNA sequence: TGTGCCATCAGTGACCCTAGCGGGAGGGCCGTGGGAGAGACCCAGTACTTC. Its protein is CAISDPSGRAVGETQYF.

This clone came up once. The chain joins TRBV7-2 to TRBJ2-3; weak D call: TRBD1 (5 bases). Germline V gene sequence: CDR1 SGHTA, CDR2 FQGNSA. The CDR3 has 15 amino acids. V was shortened by 5 bases and J by 1 base, with 13 bases between the two germline ends. CDR3 residues: CASSRRVYGTDTQYF. In DNA, the CDR3 is TGTGCCAGCAGCCGCAGGGTTTATGGCACAGATACGCAGTATTTT.

For this clone: The sample holds other DNA sequences that translate to the same CDR3. The chain is built from TRBV28 and TRBJ1-1; D is unclear. Between the trimmed V and J ends, which lost 6 bases and 1 base, there was a span of 3 bases. Germline V CDR1 and CDR2: MDHEN, SYDVKM. CDR3 length: 11 amino acids. DNA for the CDR3: TGTGCCAGCAGAACGAACACTGAAGCTTTCTTT. Translated: CASRTNTEAFF. Full variable domain (missing parts from reference TRBV28 and TRBJ1-1): DVKVTQSSRYLVKRTGEKVFLECVQDMDHENMFWYRQDPGLGLRLIYFSYDVKMKEKGDIPEGYSVSREKKERFSLILESASTNQTSMYLCASRTNTEAFFGQGTRLTVV.

The chain is built from TRBV30 and TRBJ1-2; D is uncertain. CDR1 is GTSNPN and CDR2 is SVGIG in the germline V gene (reference sequence). V lost 0 bases and J lost 4, with 9 bases in between. This CDR3 comprises 13 residues. CDR3 amino acids: CAWSVLAFYGYTF. The CDR3 DNA follows: TGTGCCTGGAGTGTATTAGCTTTCTATGGCTACACCTTC.

V usage is TRBV27 and J usage is TRBJ1-5; tentatively, D is TRBD1 (6 bases). CDR1 and CDR2 from the germline V gene are MNHEY and SMNVEV (reference sequence). V was clipped by 5 bases and J by 7 bases, with 15 bases between them. The CDR3 is 14 amino acids. CDR3 protein: CASSGAGDGQPQHF. CDR3 DNA sequence: TGTGCCAGCAGTGGGGCAGGGGATGGCCAGCCCCAGCATTTT.

The rearrangement joins TRBV30 to TRBJ1-5, with D possibly being TRBD1 (5 bases). Trimming left V 1 base short and J 6 bases short, with 10 bases between. The CDR3 contains 13 residues. CDR1 is GTSNPN and CDR2 is SVGIG in the germline V gene (reference sequence). The CDR3 loop reads CAWSGSGFQPQHF. The DNA of the CDR3 is TGTGCCTGGAGTGGTTCAGGGTTTCAGCCCCAGCATTTT.

This clone was recorded only once. The chain combines TRBV19 with TRBJ2-1; 8 bases align to TRBD2. CDR1 is LNHDA and CDR2 is SQIVND in the germline V gene (reference sequence). V was pared by 10 bases and J by 10 bases, with 12 bases of the junction left unmatched. The CDR3 spans 13 residues. CDR3 region: CATTPGTSDEQFF. The DNA of the CDR3 is TGTGCCACCACACCCGGGACTAGTGACGAGCAGTTCTTC.

J is TRBJ2-2 and V is TRBV5-1, with 9 bases identical to TRBD2. Germline V CDR1 and CDR2: SGHRS, YFSETQ. The CDR3 runs to 17 residues. V lost 0 bases, J lost 1 base, and 4 bases stayed unmatched. The CDR3 DNA sequence: TGCGCCAGCAGCTTGGAAGGTAGCGGGAGGAACACCGGGGAGCTGTTTTTT. This encodes CASSLEGSGRNTGELFF. Together with reference TRBV5-1 and TRBJ2-2, the CDR3 gives the full variable domain: KAGVTQTPRYLIKTRGQQVTLSCSPISGHRSVSWYQQTPGQGLQFLFEYFSETQRNKGNFPGRFSGRQFSNSRSEMNVSTLELGDSALYLCASSLEGSGRNTGELFFGEGSRLTVL.

The chain joins TRBV10-2 to TRBJ2-1; D is possibly TRBD2 (5 bases). The CDR3 sequence is 13 residues long. Germline V gives CDR1 WSHSY, CDR2 SAAADI. The germline V and J ends were trimmed by 7 bases and 9 bases, with 16 bases remaining between them. CDR3 sequence reads: CASILDPAGEQFF. Here the CDR3 DNA reads TGCGCCAGCATCCTGGACCCCGCGGGTGAGCAGTTCTTC.

Points on this clone: This specimen includes other DNA sequences encoding the same CDR3. The chain combines TRBV18 with TRBJ2-3; 11 bases line up with TRBD2. The CDR3 contains 16 residues. CDR1 is KGHSH and CDR2 is LQKENI in the germline V gene. Trimming at V came to 6 bases and at J to 0 bases, leaving 5 bases not matched to a gene. CDR3 nucleotides: TGTGCCAGCTCCCCTAGGACTAGCGGGAGCACAGATACGCAGTATTTT. Translating gives CASSPRTSGSTDTQYF.

V and J are TRBV18 and TRBJ2-1; possibly TRBD2 for D (6 bases). V lost 1 base and J lost 13, with 8 bases in between. The length of the CDR3 is 11 residues. Germline V lookup: CDR1 KGHSH, CDR2 LQKENI. The CDR3 loop is CASSPQGGQFF. CDR3 DNA: TGTGCCAGCTCACCACAGGGAGGACAGTTCTTC.